The 12 T cell receptor beta chains given below trace back to one sample, sequenced in a study of cytomegalovirus exposure and HLA in healthy donors. Use of 60 Vbeta and 13 Jbeta primers characterized the PCR. Sequencing was performed with immunoSEQ multiplex PCR; in TCRdb, only in-frame clones are kept and a portion is missing. The data contain more than 70,000 clones, around two thirds of them singletons. Sequenced input: PBMCs. These receptors were taken from a woman in her fifties or sixties in good health and CMV-seropositive.

In its sample, this clone was seen once. The V and J genes are TRBV7-9 and TRBJ2-3; 7 nucleotides align to TRBD1. V was pared by 4 bases and J by 1 base, with 5 bases of the junction left unmatched. This CDR3 region has 15 residues. The germline gives CDR1 SEHNR, CDR2 FQNEAQ (reference sequence). In DNA, the CDR3 is TGTGCCAGCAGCTCCAGGGGGATTGGCACAGATACGCAGTATTTT. Translating gives CASSSRGIGTDTQYF.

Remarks on this clone: Germline is not matched at one junction end, which may reflect a read error. The chain uses TRBV5-1 and TRBJ2-1, with 9 positions matching TRBD2. CDR3 length: 15 residues. Germline V gene lookup returns CDR1 SGHRS and CDR2 YFSETQ. CDR3 protein: CASSLAASGKGGQFF. The DNA of the CDR3 is TGCGCCAGCAGTTTGGCGGCTAGCGGGAAGGGGGGGCAGTTCTTC.

The rearrangement links TRBV5-5 to TRBJ1-1; D perhaps matches TRBD1 (5 bases). The ends were cut back, 2 bases at V and 0 bases at J, with 20 bases in the middle. Germline-derived CDR1 and CDR2 are SGHKS and YYEKEE (reference sequence). The CDR3 totals 18 residues. This CDR3 reads CASSFLGGTLTLNTEAFF. The CDR3 DNA reads TGTGCCAGCAGCTTTTTGGGGGGGACCCTAACACTGAACACTGAAGCTTTCTTT. Full variable domain (rest looked up from reference TRBV5-5 and TRBJ1-1): DAGVTQSPTHLIKTRGQQVTLRCSPISGHKSVSWYQQVLGQGPQFIFQYYEKEERGRGNFPDRFSARQFPNYSSELNVNALLLGDSALYLCASSFLGGTLTLNTEAFFGQGTRLTVV.

This chain uses TRBV6-5 with TRBJ2-7; a weak D match, TRBD1 (9 bases). Trimming left V 6 bases short and J 3 bases short, with 18 bases between. The CDR3 loop spans 15 amino acids. Germline assignment: CDR1 MNHEY and CDR2 SVGAGI. CDR3 in amino acids: CASSRGGQGFYEQYF. CDR3 sequence (DNA): TGTGCCAGCAGCCGGGGGGGACAGGGATTCTACGAGCAGTACTTC.

The V call is TRBV27, the J call TRBJ1-5; D perhaps matches TRBD1 (5 bases). Germline-derived CDR1 and CDR2 are MNHEY and SMNVEV (reference sequence). The V gene lost 8 bases and the J gene lost 0 bases, with 20 bases spanning the gap. This CDR3 is built from 17 residues. The CDR3 reads CASSKEGSLGSNQPQHF. The CDR3 DNA follows: TGTGCCAGCTCAAAGGAGGGGTCCTTGGGTAGCAATCAGCCCCAGCATTTT.

V is TRBV15 and J is TRBJ1-5, with 7 nucleotides matching TRBD1. This CDR3 contains 15 residues. CDR1 and CDR2 (germline): LNHNV, YYDKDF (reference sequence). Losses at the gene ends were 4 bases for V and 7 bases for J; bases not matched to a gene: 10. The CDR3 sequence: CATSNYEGARQPQHF. CDR3 in DNA: TGTGCCACCAGCAACTATGAGGGGGCGAGGCAGCCCCAGCATTTT. Full variable domain (remainder filled in from reference TRBV15 and TRBJ1-5): DAMVIQNPRYQVTQFGKPVTLSCSQTLNHNVMYWYQQKSSQAPKLLFHYYDKDFNNEADTPDNFQSRRPNTSFCFLDIRSPGLGDTAMYLCATSNYEGARQPQHFGDGTRLSIL.

This sequence joins TRBV7-9 and TRBJ2-7; 7 bases are a match to TRBD1. The J segment lost 3 bases and the V segment lost 4 bases, leaving 9 bases of the junction unmatched. In germline, CDR1 is SEHNR, CDR2 FQNEAQ (reference sequence). CDR3 length: 15 residues. Here the CDR3 DNA reads TGTGCCAGCAGCTCCGCGACAGGGATCTACTACGAGCAGTACTTC. This encodes CASSSATGIYYEQYF.

V and J are TRBV7-9 and TRBJ1-5; 8 nucleotides agree with TRBD1. With 1 base clipped from V and 0 bases from J, the junction kept 5 bases outside the gene matches. This CDR3 is 17 amino acids long. Germline values: CDR1 SEHNR, CDR2 FQNEAQ (reference sequence). The CDR3 coding sequence is TGTGCCAGCAGCTTAGGGTCCGGGACAGGTAGCAATCAGCCCCAGCATTTT. Protein: CASSLGSGTGSNQPQHF.

The rearrangement links TRBV7-9 to TRBJ2-3, with D hard to call. CDR1 is SEHNR, CDR2 FQNEAQ, per germline (reference sequence). There are 14 residues in the CDR3. Trimming stripped 2 bases from V and 2 bases from J, with 8 bases between. The CDR3, as DNA: TGTGCCAGCAGCTTATCCCATTCCACAGATACGCAGTATTTT. The encoded protein is CASSLSHSTDTQYF.

The chain is built from TRBV30 and TRBJ1-6; D is unclear. Trimming stripped 3 bases from V and 9 bases from J, with 12 bases between. Looked up from germline, CDR1 is GTSNPN and CDR2 is SVGIG (reference sequence). The CDR3 is 13 amino acids. CDR3 region: CAWSPSGGSPLHF. CDR3 DNA sequence: TGTGCCTGGAGCCCCTCGGGAGGTTCACCCCTCCACTTT.

J is TRBJ2-1 and V is TRBV29-1; 7 bases are shared with TRBD2. Germline V gene data show CDR1 as SQVTM and CDR2 as ANQGSEA. The V segment lost 6 bases and the J segment 4 bases; nucleotides outside the gene matches: 9. The CDR3 is made up of 14 amino acids. The CDR3, as DNA: TGCAGCGTCCTGACGGCACTAGCGTACAATGAGCAGTTCTTC. It codes for CSVLTALAYNEQFF.

This clone appeared a single time. V gene TRBV9 combines with J gene TRBJ2-1; a weak D match, TRBD1 (6 bases). Between the trimmed V and J ends, which lost 6 bases and 5 bases, there was a span of 12 bases. This CDR3 is built from 13 residues. Germline values: CDR1 SGDLS, CDR2 YYNGEE. CDR3 sequence reads: CASNPQGNNEQFF. CDR3 DNA sequence: TGTGCCAGCAATCCACAGGGAAACAATGAGCAGTTCTTC. Drawing the rest from reference TRBV9 and TRBJ2-1, the complete variable domain is DSGVTQTPKHLITATGQRVTLRCSPRSGDLSVYWYQQSLDQGLQFLIQYYNGEERAKGNILERFSAQQFPDLHSELNLSSLELGDSALYFCASNPQGNNEQFFGPGTRLTVL.